Presented here are 32 T cell receptor beta chains from one specimen sequenced in a study of blood T cell repertoires in COVID-19. Assay used: immunoSEQ multiplex PCR; TCRdb lists only in-frame clones, some missing. The table includes more than 90,000 clones, approximately 80% detected once. Sequencing input: peripheral blood. The source is a woman between 65 and 79 years old with acute or convalescent COVID-19.

The rearrangement links TRBV28 to TRBJ1-5; 8 nucleotides agree with TRBD1. This CDR3 is 15 amino acids long. V dropped 6 bases and J dropped 7; count of bases not matched to a gene: 11. Germline CDR1 MDHEN, CDR2 SYDVKM. The CDR3 here is CASRRAGGFQQPQHF. The CDR3 DNA sequence: TGTGCCAGCAGGCGGGCAGGGGGCTTTCAGCAGCCCCAGCATTTT.

This clone was detected a few times. The genes are TRBV5-5 and TRBJ1-5; D is possibly TRBD1 (5 bases). Deletions cut 2 bases from V and 2 bases from J, with 11 bases between. The CDR3 is 15 residues long. Germline-derived CDR1 and CDR2 are SGHKS and YYEKEE (reference sequence). DNA for the CDR3: TGTGCCAGCAGCTTTGGGGGAGGTGGCAATCAGCCCCAGCATTTT. Protein product: CASSFGGGGNQPQHF.

The V and J genes are TRBV5-3 and TRBJ2-7; TRBD2 aligns across 12 bases. TRBV5-3 is flagged as an ORF with uncertain function. V gave up 10 bases and J gave up 1 base; unmatched junction bases: 15. CDR3 length equals 17 residues. Written as DNA, the CDR3 is TGTGCCCCCAGGCGGGCACGGACTAGCGGGACTTCCTACGAGCAGTACTTC. Its protein is CAPRRARTSGTSYEQYF.

The chain links TRBV9 to TRBJ2-7; 9 nucleotides match TRBD1. Germline assignment: CDR1 SGDLS and CDR2 YYNGEE. With 0 bases clipped from V and 6 bases from J, the junction kept 7 bases outside the gene matches. The CDR3 spans 15 residues. CDR3 in DNA: TGTGCCAGCAGCGTAGATCTGACAGGGGGTCGCGAGCAGTACTTC. It translates to CASSVDLTGGREQYF.

The chain has TRBV12-3 or TRBV12-4 and TRBJ1-1, with D hard to call. The CDR3 covers 13 residues. The ends were cut back, 7 bases at V and 3 bases at J, with 12 bases in the middle. CDR3 amino acids: CASTLGTYTEAFF. In nucleotides, the CDR3 is TGTGCCAGCACCCTAGGTACCTACACTGAAGCTTTCTTT.

J is TRBJ2-7 and V is TRBV11-3, with D maybe TRBD1 (5 bases). The CDR3 is 12 residues long. Germline V gene sequence: CDR1 SGHNT, CDR2 YENEEA. The germline V and J ends were trimmed by 5 bases and 7 bases, with 12 bases remaining between them. The CDR3 nucleotides read TGTGCCAGCAGCACCCGGACAAGTGAGCAGTACTTC. Translation gives CASSTRTSEQYF.

The V and J genes are TRBV2 and TRBJ1-2; D possibly corresponds to TRBD1 (6 bases). The germline CDR1 and CDR2 sequences are SNHLY and FYNNEI. Trimming stripped 8 bases from V and 4 bases from J, with 26 bases between. The CDR3 has 17 amino acids. CDR3 region: CASGPSSTDRVAYGYTF. As DNA, the CDR3 is TGTGCCAGCGGCCCAAGCAGCACGGACAGAGTGGCCTATGGCTACACCTTC. Full variable domain (remainder filled in from reference TRBV2 and TRBJ1-2): EPEVTQTPSHQVTQMGQEVILRCVPISNHLYFYWYRQILGQKVEFLVSFYNNEISEKSEIFDDQFSVERPDGSNFTLKIRSTKLEDSAMYFCASGPSSTDRVAYGYTFGSGTRLTVV.

The chain uses TRBV24-1 and TRBJ1-1; D might be TRBD1 (6 bases). V was shortened by 9 bases and J by 4 bases, with 23 bases between the two germline ends. Germline V CDR1 and CDR2: KGHDR, SFDVKD. CDR3 length: 16 amino acids. As DNA, the CDR3 is TGTGCCACCTTCTCGGGGACAAGGCCGGGGGGCACTGAAGCTTTCTTT. Translating it yields CATFSGTRPGGTEAFF.

This chain links TRBV12-2 with TRBJ2-2; the table's D call of TRBD2 was not tested on the DNA. TRBV12-2 is a pseudogene. There are 15 residues in the CDR3. CDR3 DNA sequence: TGTGCAAGTCGCTTAGCGGGGGAGGGCACCGGGGAGCTGTTTTTT. Protein: CASRLAGEGTGELFF.

This chain connects TRBV12-5 to TRBJ2-3; 7 bases agree with TRBD1. Trimming removed 1 base from V and 5 bases from J; junction bases left unmatched: 6. This CDR3 is 15 amino acids long. Germline V lookup: CDR1 LGHNT, CDR2 FRNRAP. The CDR3 here is CASGLGEGAEDTQYF. DNA of the CDR3: TGTGCTAGTGGTTTGGGAGAGGGGGCCGAAGATACGCAGTATTTT.

The V call is TRBV7-2, the J call TRBJ1-1, with 8 bases aligning to TRBD1. The CDR3 is 15 amino acids. With 5 bases clipped from V and 0 bases from J, the junction kept 5 bases outside the gene matches. Germline V gives CDR1 SGHTA, CDR2 FQGNSA. The CDR3 sequence: CASSPWTGMNTEAFF. The CDR3 nucleotides are TGTGCCAGCAGCCCATGGACAGGGATGAACACTGAAGCTTTCTTT.

The chain carries TRBV9 and TRBJ2-7; the match to TRBD2 covers 7 bases. Germline lookup yields CDR1 SGDLS and CDR2 YYNGEE. V shed 10 bases and J 7 bases; nucleotides not matched to a gene: 14. CDR3 length: 13 residues. CDR3 in DNA: TGTGCCTCCGGAGATGGGGCCGGGGGGGAGCAGTACTTC. This codes for CASGDGAGGEQYF.

This chain joins TRBV4-1 and TRBJ1-2; 7 nucleotides align to TRBD1. The CDR3 extends over 14 amino acids. The germline V gene encodes CDR1 MGHRA and CDR2 YSYEKL. V was clipped by 0 bases and J by 8 bases; unmatched bases: 6. The CDR3 DNA reads as TGCGCCAGCAGCCAAGAGGACAGGCCAGGGGGCTACACCTTC. Encoded protein: CASSQEDRPGGYTF.

The chain couples TRBV29-1 to TRBJ2-1, with 14 bases fitting TRBD2. Germline CDR1 is SQVTM and CDR2 is ANQGSEA. This CDR3 is built from 14 residues. The trim removed 5 bases at V and 9 bases at J, leaving 6 bases unmatched. The CDR3 protein is CSVRLAGGPGEQFF. The CDR3 DNA sequence: TGCAGCGTTAGACTAGCGGGGGGGCCGGGTGAGCAGTTCTTC.

Regarding this clone: Within the sample, other DNA sequences also encode this same CDR3. The V gene is TRBV19, the J gene TRBJ2-1, with 8 bases fitting TRBD1. This CDR3 is 14 amino acids long. V trimming: 6 bases; J trimming: 4 bases; junction bases outside the gene matches: 5. Germline V gives CDR1 LNHDA, CDR2 SQIVND (reference sequence). The CDR3 here is CASRQGGSYNEQFF. For the CDR3, the DNA is TGTGCCAGTAGACAGGGGGGATCTTACAATGAGCAGTTCTTC.

The V gene is TRBV5-1, the J gene TRBJ2-5, with 7 positions matching TRBD1. The CDR3 spans 14 residues. Germline V lookup: CDR1 SGHRS, CDR2 YFSETQ. The V and J ends lost 3 bases and 2 bases, in that order; junction bases with no gene match: 4. CDR3 amino acids: CASSSGTVQETQYF. In DNA form, the CDR3 reads TGCGCCAGCAGCTCGGGGACAGTACAAGAGACCCAGTACTTC.

The chain combines TRBV29-1 with TRBJ1-1; TRBD1 matches 11 bases. CDR3 length equals 15 residues. V trimming: 4 bases; J trimming: 1 base; junction bases outside the gene matches: 5. Germline V gene lookup returns CDR1 SQVTM and CDR2 ANQGSEA. The CDR3 protein is CSVVGTGGWNTEAFF. CDR3 nucleotides: TGCAGCGTTGTTGGGACAGGGGGTTGGAACACTGAAGCTTTCTTT.

V and J are TRBV6-1 and TRBJ2-7, with 8 bases matching TRBD2. V dropped 3 bases and J dropped 4; count of bases not matched to a gene: 5. The germline V gene has CDR1 MNHNS and CDR2 SASEGT. CDR3 length: 14 amino acids. The CDR3 here is CASSDGGGRYEQYF. The CDR3 DNA is TGTGCCAGCAGTGACGGCGGGGGGCGATACGAGCAGTACTTC.

This chain connects TRBV7-8 to TRBJ2-2; TRBD1 matches at 9 bases. V dropped 1 base and J dropped 4; count of bases not matched to a gene: 4. The CDR3 runs 16 residues. The V gene's germline CDR1 is SGHVS and CDR2 FQNEAQ. The CDR3 DNA follows: TGTGCCAGCAGCTTAGAGGGACAGGGAGGCACCGGGGAGCTGTTTTTT. Translated: CASSLEGQGGTGELFF.

This chain links TRBV5-5 with TRBJ1-1; D not resolved. The CDR3 consists of 14 residues. V was trimmed by 9 bases and J by 1 base, leaving 16 bases between them. Germline CDR1 reads SGHKS; CDR2 reads YYEKEE (reference sequence). Here the CDR3 DNA reads TGTGCCACGAGAACGGGGTTGGGGAACACTGAAGCTTTCTTT. It codes for CATRTGLGNTEAFF.

This clone has just one count. The chain links TRBV7-2 to TRBJ2-3; the D gene is possibly TRBD2 (7 bases). CDR1 is SGHTA, CDR2 FQGNSA, per germline. The V end was cut by 5 bases, the J end by 6 bases, with 18 bases between. The CDR3 spans 15 residues. The CDR3 DNA reads TGTGCCAGCAGCCCTAGCGTGGGGGGGCCCGATACGCAGTATTTT. Translating gives CASSPSVGGPDTQYF.

The chain joins TRBV29-1 to TRBJ1-5, with TRBD1 matching over 9 bases. The CDR3 has 12 residues. J lost 5 bases, V lost 4 bases, and 0 bases had no gene match. Germline V gene lookup returns CDR1 SQVTM and CDR2 ANQGSEA. CDR3: CSVGTGDQPQHF. The CDR3 DNA sequence: TGCAGCGTTGGGACAGGGGATCAGCCCCAGCATTTT.

This chain uses TRBV6-5 with TRBJ1-1; D not certain. Per germline, CDR1 MNHEY and CDR2 SVGAGI. V was clipped by 2 bases and J by 8 bases, with 9 bases between them. The CDR3 has 12 amino acids. The CDR3 is CASSYGGTEAFF. CDR3 nucleotide sequence: TGTGCCAGCAGTTACGGTGGCACAGAAGCTTTCTTT.

This chain links TRBV19 with TRBJ2-5; possible D gene TRBD2, 7 bases. Deletions cut 4 bases from V and 2 bases from J, with 14 bases between. There are 15 residues in the CDR3. Germline loops: CDR1 LNHDA, CDR2 SQIVND (reference sequence). For the CDR3, the DNA is TGTGCCAGTAGTAGTCGGGGGGCTGAGCAAGAGACCCAGTACTTC. It yields the protein CASSSRGAEQETQYF.

The V and J genes are TRBV12-3 or TRBV12-4 and TRBJ1-2; no reliable D call. This CDR3 spans 13 amino acids. Trimming took 6 bases from V and 4 from J, leaving 12 bases between them. For the CDR3, the DNA is TGTGCCAGCAGCTATGGACTGATCTATGGCTACACCTTC. This translates into CASSYGLIYGYTF.

The V gene is TRBV11-2, the J gene TRBJ2-2; D might be TRBD2 (7 bases). The V gene's germline CDR1 is SGHAT and CDR2 FQNNGV. The CDR3 totals 14 residues. V was shortened by 2 bases and J by 7 bases, with 11 bases between the two germline ends. CDR3 sequence reads: CASSLRGGGGELFF. In nucleotides, the CDR3 is TGTGCCAGCAGCTTAAGGGGGGGAGGCGGGGAGCTGTTTTTT.

V gene TRBV20-1 combines with J gene TRBJ2-1; the D gene is possibly TRBD1 (5 bases). Germline V gene data show CDR1 as DFQATT and CDR2 as SNEGSKA (reference sequence). CDR3 size: 10 residues. Between the trimmed V and J ends, which lost 8 bases and 5 bases, there was a span of 7 bases. This chain's CDR3 is CSSGNNEQFF. Written as DNA, the CDR3 is TGCAGTTCAGGGAACAATGAGCAGTTCTTC.

The rearrangement links TRBV5-1 to TRBJ2-1; 9 nucleotides line up with TRBD2. J gave up 1 base and V 5 bases, and 4 bases lay outside the gene matches. Germline CDR1 and CDR2: SGHRS and YFSETQ. The CDR3 is 15 amino acids. This CDR3 is CASRLAGLSYNEQFF. The CDR3 region has the DNA TGCGCCAGCAGGCTAGCGGGATTGTCCTACAATGAGCAGTTCTTC.

This sequence joins TRBV2 and TRBJ1-6; D perhaps matches TRBD1 (5 bases). V lost 6 bases and J lost 3, with 9 bases in between. From germline, CDR1 is SNHLY and CDR2 FYNNEI. CDR3 length: 14 residues. In DNA, the CDR3 is TGTGCCAGCAGACGCGACAGCTATAATTCACCCCTCCACTTT. Translation gives CASRRDSYNSPLHF.

V and J are TRBV19 and TRBJ1-5; possible D gene TRBD1, 5 bases. Germline V CDR1 and CDR2: LNHDA, SQIVND (reference sequence). Trimming took 8 bases from V and 1 from J, leaving 12 bases between them. The CDR3 spans 14 residues. The CDR3 loop is CASRGESSNQPQHF. For the CDR3, the DNA is TGTGCCAGTCGGGGGGAAAGCAGCAATCAGCCCCAGCATTTT.

The J gene is TRBJ2-3, the V gene TRBV27; no clear D gene. The CDR3 loop spans 14 amino acids. The V and J ends lost 3 bases and 6 bases respectively, with 13 bases between them. CDR1 is MNHEY, CDR2 SMNVEV, per germline (reference sequence). This CDR3 is CASSLAAAWDTQYF. The DNA for the CDR3 is TGTGCCAGCAGTTTGGCGGCTGCCTGGGATACGCAGTATTTT.

V and J are TRBV10-3 and TRBJ1-4; D uncertain. CDR3 length: 13 amino acids. The germline V and J ends were trimmed by 0 bases and 7 bases, with 6 bases remaining between them. Germline CDR1 is ENHRY and CDR2 is SYGVKD. CDR3 sequence: CAISESRLEKLFF. The CDR3 DNA follows: TGTGCCATCAGTGAGTCGAGACTTGAAAAACTGTTTTTT.